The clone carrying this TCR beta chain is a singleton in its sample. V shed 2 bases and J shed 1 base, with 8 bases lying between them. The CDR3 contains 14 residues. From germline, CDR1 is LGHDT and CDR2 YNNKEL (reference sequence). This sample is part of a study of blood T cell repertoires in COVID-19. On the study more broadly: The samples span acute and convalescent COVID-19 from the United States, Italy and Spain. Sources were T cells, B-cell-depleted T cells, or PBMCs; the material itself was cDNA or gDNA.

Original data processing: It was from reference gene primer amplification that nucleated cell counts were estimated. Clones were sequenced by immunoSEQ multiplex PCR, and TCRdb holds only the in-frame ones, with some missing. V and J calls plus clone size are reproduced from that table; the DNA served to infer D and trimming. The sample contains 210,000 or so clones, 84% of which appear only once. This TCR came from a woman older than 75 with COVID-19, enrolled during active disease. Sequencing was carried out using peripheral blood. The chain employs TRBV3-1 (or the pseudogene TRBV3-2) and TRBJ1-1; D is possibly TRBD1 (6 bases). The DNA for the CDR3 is TGTGCCAGCAGCCAAAGACAGGCGAACACTGAAGCTTTCTTT. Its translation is CASSQRQANTEAFF.